The TCR beta chain described here comes from a study of blood T cells in healthy people across ages. The CDR3 consists of 15 residues. V lost 1 base and J lost 4, with 15 bases in between. Germline assignment: CDR1 DFQATT and CDR2 SNEGSKA (reference sequence). Together with a sample-barcoded 5' primer, a J-beta primer mix was included in a second PCR lasting about 6 to 11 cycles. MiXCR, applied by TCRdb to the 5' RACE reads, yields one record per CDR3 protein. This sample yields around 1,800,000 distinct CDR3 sequences, of which 30% to 40% are seen a single time; roughly 24% belongs to the top ten. Sequencing was carried out using blood. The TCR comes from a human donor in good health. This chain connects TRBV20-1 to TRBJ2-3; D gene uncertain. CDR3 nucleotide sequence: TGCAGTGCTAGAGGGGCGACTGCTGGTCCAGATACGCAGTATTTT. Protein: CSARGATAGPDTQYF.